A single T cell receptor beta chain is shown here with its context. Its antigen is unidentified. These data belong to a study of cytomegalovirus exposure and HLA in healthy donors. Study-wide results and limits: The authors confirmed in vitro that three CMV-associated chains were specific for CMV antigens. Researchers counted roughly 150 TCR beta chains as cytomegalovirus-associated.

Generated by immunoSEQ multiplex PCR, the TCRdb table keeps only in-frame clones and is missing some. The sample has about 160,000 clones, 75% to 90% seen once; the top ten hold around 2.3%. The V segment lost 6 bases and the J segment 5 bases; nucleotides outside the gene matches: 3. In germline, CDR1 is SNHLY, CDR2 FYNNEI. The CDR3 consists of 12 residues. The material sequenced was PBMCs. V gene TRBV2 combines with J gene TRBJ1-2; 7 nucleotides match TRBD1. This clonotype originated in a woman aged 18-29 years in good health and CMV-seronegative. The CDR3: CASRGTAYGYTF. DNA for the CDR3: TGTGCCAGCAGGGGGACAGCATATGGCTACACCTTC.